In its sample, the clone carrying this T cell receptor beta chain was seen once. Its antigen is unknown. Primers: 60 Vbeta forward and 13 Jbeta reverse. TCRdb's table, derived via immunoSEQ multiplex PCR, lists solely in-frame clones and lacks some. The sample carries around 120,000 clones, 55% to 75% recorded once. Germline-derived CDR1 and CDR2 are SGHTS and YDEGEE. V was clipped by 0 bases and J by 4 bases, with 4 bases between them. The CDR3 runs 12 residues. The sample belongs to a study of cytomegalovirus exposure and HLA in healthy donors. Findings and limits, study-wide: Later analysis found that TCR beta chains associated with HLA were more clonally expanded than other, equally common chains. A few chains tied to CMV proved CMV antigen-specific in vitro.

The clonotype originates from a human donor in good health. The sample comprised PBMCs. The chain recombines TRBV5-8 with TRBJ1-2; no clear D gene. The CDR3 DNA follows: TGTGCCAGCAGCTTGGGGGCCTATGGCTACACCTTC. Its translation is CASSLGAYGYTF. Combining the CDR3 with reference TRBV5-8 and TRBJ1-2 gives the whole variable domain EAGVTQSPTHLIKTRGQQATLRCSPISGHTSVYWYQQALGLGLQFLLWYDEGEERNRGNFPPRFSGRQFPNYSSELNVNALELEDSALYLCASSLGAYGYTFGSGTRLTVV.